This TCR beta chain originates from a study of T cell clones after liver transplantation. The CDR3 is 15 residues long. V shed 4 bases, J shed 4 bases, and the junction held 8 bases outside the gene matches. Germline V gene data show CDR1 as SGHDT and CDR2 as YYEEEE. This table comes from immunoSEQ multiplex PCR, and its TCRdb copy is limited to in-frame clones, with some not included. Altogether 51,000 or so clones are present, less than 90% being singletons, with the ten largest covering 14%. The chain links TRBV5-6 to TRBJ2-1; 7 nucleotides align to TRBD1. The specimen comprised CD8+ T cells from blood, sampled 12 months after liver transplant. The TCR originated in a human patient who received a liver transplant. Part of the T cells may come from the graft donor. CDR3 in DNA: TGTGCCAGCAGCGTTGACAGGGTATTTTACAATGAGCAGTTCTTC. This gives the protein CASSVDRVFYNEQFF.